This T cell receptor beta chain was captured by sequencing in a study of shared clonotypes between healthy human individuals. Study-wide points: Sorted-subset samples were not fully sequenced, rarefaction indicated.

It was CD45RO-negative cells, positively selected for CCR7, that made up naive CD8 cells, with terminally differentiated effector memory CD45RA+ cells excluded. Every donor was a Caucasian adult from Nashville, Tennessee. This CDR3 region has 14 residues. Germline lookup yields CDR1 SNHLY and CDR2 FYNNEI. Between the trimmed V and J ends, which lost 10 bases and 3 bases, there was a span of 16 bases. Points on this clone: No antigen is known for it.

The protocol was immunoSEQ multiplex PCR, while the TCRdb copy is restricted to in-frame clones and leaves out a portion. Among about 2 million clones listed, over 85% were seen once. The chain couples TRBV2 to TRBJ2-4; no definite D call. The sequencing sample was made of naive CD8+ T cells sorted from blood. The origin of this receptor is a man aged 18 to 35 in good health. The CDR3 bases are TGTGCCACACGGAAACACGGTATCAAAAACATTCAGTACTTC. It encodes CATRKHGIKNIQYF.